Shown below are 29 T cell receptor beta chains from a single sample sequenced in a study of T cells in Graves' hyperthyroidism and ophthalmopathy. RNA transcripts yielded amplified TCR beta CDR3 regions. First-round RT-PCR with HTBI primers amplified the TCR CDR3 region. A single record per CDR3 protein comes from TCRdb applying MiXCR to the multiplex PCR reads. The data contain around 700,000 distinct CDR3 sequences, roughly a sixth of them seen just once; the ten biggest clones take up approximately 16%. Sequenced sample: blood. These TCRs come from a woman in her forties or fifties with Graves' hyperthyroidism that later progressed to Graves' ophthalmopathy.

This clonotype was counted between two and nine times. The chain joins TRBV6-5 to TRBJ1-5, with a possible D match to TRBD1 (5 bases). V lost 4 bases, J lost 3 bases, and 13 bases lay in between. In germline, CDR1 is MNHEY, CDR2 SVGAGI. This CDR3 has 15 amino acids. CDR3 DNA: TGTGCCAGCAGTTCAGACCGGGACCTCAATCAGCCCCAGCATTTT. This codes for CASSSDRDLNQPQHF.

This clonotype was counted ten times or more. The genes are TRBV11-2 and TRBJ1-1, with D perhaps TRBD1 (6 bases). Germline V CDR1 and CDR2: SGHAT, FQNNGV. V was clipped by 0 bases and J by 7 bases, with 21 bases between them. The CDR3 loop spans 17 amino acids. CDR3 residues: CASSLEVSGQNLGEAFF. In DNA, the CDR3 is TGTGCCAGCAGCTTAGAGGTTAGCGGACAGAATCTTGGTGAAGCTTTCTTT. Variable domain in full (rest from reference TRBV11-2 and TRBJ1-1): EAGVAQSPRYKIIEKRQSVAFWCNPISGHATLYWYQQILGQGPKLLIQFQNNGVVDDSQLPKDRFSAERLKGVDSTLKIQPAKLEDSAVYLCASSLEVSGQNLGEAFFGQGTRLTVV.

The genes are TRBV27 and TRBJ2-7, with 7 bases that match TRBD1. The CDR3 length is 16 residues. Germline V gene sequence: CDR1 MNHEY, CDR2 SMNVEV (reference sequence). Germline trimming cut 0 bases from V and 2 bases from J; bases unmatched to any gene: 7. CDR3 in amino acids: CASSLSRGTAAYEQYF. The CDR3 coding sequence is TGTGCCAGCAGTTTATCACGTGGGACAGCCGCCTACGAGCAGTACTTC.

This clonotype was detected ten times or more. The gene calls are TRBV4-1 and TRBJ2-1, with D unresolved. CDR1 and CDR2 from the germline V gene are MGHRA and YSYEKL. This CDR3 contains 14 residues. Trimming took off 0 bases at V and 8 bases at J, with 11 bases between the two ends. The CDR3 sequence is CASSQDRPSDEQFF. CDR3 bases: TGCGCCAGCAGCCAAGATAGGCCGTCGGATGAGCAGTTCTTC.

The gene calls are TRBV5-1 and TRBJ2-3; 8 nucleotides match TRBD2. In germline, CDR1 is SGHRS, CDR2 YFSETQ. This CDR3 region has 14 residues. J gave up 6 bases and V 6 bases, and 9 bases lay outside the gene matches. In DNA form, the CDR3 reads TGCGCCAGCAACCGGGGGGGCCCCACGGATACGCAGTATTTT. Protein: CASNRGGPTDTQYF.

The V gene is TRBV5-1, the J gene TRBJ1-4, with D possibly matching TRBD1 (6 bases). Trimming cost V 4 bases and J 5 bases, with 12 bases left between them. CDR3 length: 14 residues. In germline, CDR1 is SGHRS, CDR2 YFSETQ. The CDR3 sequence is CASSNLGTNEKLFF. The CDR3 DNA reads as TGCGCCAGCAGCAATCTAGGGACAAATGAAAAACTGTTTTTT. The full variable domain, in which reference TRBV5-1 and TRBJ1-4 provide the parts outside the CDR3, is KAGVTQTPRYLIKTRGQQVTLSCSPISGHRSVSWYQQTPGQGLQFLFEYFSETQRNKGNFPGRFSGRQFSNSRSEMNVSTLELGDSALYLCASSNLGTNEKLFFGSGTQLSVL.

The rearrangement links TRBV30 to TRBJ1-6, with D tentatively TRBD1 (5 bases). V was shortened by 0 bases and J by 8 bases, with 8 bases between the two germline ends. CDR1 is GTSNPN and CDR2 is SVGIG in the germline V gene (reference sequence). This CDR3 is 13 amino acids long. The CDR3 nucleotides read TGTGCCTGGAGTGTACAGGAGTATTCACCCCTCCACTTT. Encoded protein: CAWSVQEYSPLHF.

Ten or more counts support this clonotype. CDR3: CASSQDLGEKAFF. The CDR3 DNA follows: TGTGCCAGCAGCCAAGATCTGGGGGAGAAAGCTTTCTTT. V is TRBV3-1 and J is TRBJ1-1; tentatively, D is TRBD1 (5 bases). The germline V gene has CDR1 LGHDT and CDR2 YNNKEL (reference sequence). CDR3 length: 13 amino acids. Trimming removed 0 bases at V and 9 bases at J, with 11 bases between.

In its sample, this clonotype was seen a few times. The chain links TRBV4-1 to TRBJ1-2; TRBD1 matches at 7 bases. The J segment lost 8 bases and the V segment lost 1 base, leaving 16 bases of the junction unmatched. This CDR3 is built from 17 residues. CDR1 and CDR2 (germline): MGHRA, YSYEKL. The chain's CDR3 is CASSQVSAEAQGEGYTF. CDR3 in DNA: TGCGCCAGCAGCCAAGTTTCCGCGGAGGCCCAGGGGGAGGGCTACACCTTC.

This clonotype was recorded at least ten times. The gene calls are TRBV14 and TRBJ1-1; a weak D match, TRBD1 (5 bases). Trimming removed 1 base at V and 4 bases at J, with 13 bases between. The germline gives CDR1 SGHDN, CDR2 FVKESK. The CDR3 loop spans 15 amino acids. CDR3 nucleotide sequence: TGTGCCAGCAGCCAAGTAGCCGGGGCTAGCACTGAAGCTTTCTTT. Translation: CASSQVAGASTEAFF.

This clonotype showed up just a few times. The J gene is TRBJ1-1, the V gene TRBV19, with TRBD1 matching over 9 bases. Germline V gives CDR1 LNHDA, CDR2 SQIVND (reference sequence). The CDR3 spans 14 residues. Unmatched junction bases numbered 4, after V lost 5 bases and J lost 3 bases. The CDR3 here is CASSGTGYDTEAFF. In DNA, the CDR3 is TGTGCCAGTAGTGGGACAGGGTATGACACTGAAGCTTTCTTT.

At least ten counts were recorded for this clonotype. J is TRBJ1-1 and V is TRBV5-1; D call uncertain. CDR1 SGHRS and CDR2 YFSETQ come from the germline V gene. The CDR3 runs to 14 residues. Trimming shortened V by 0 bases and J by 1 base, and 7 bases separated the two germline ends. The CDR3 DNA sequence: TGCGCCAGCAGCTTGGTATCGGAGAACACTGAAGCTTTCTTT. Translating gives CASSLVSENTEAFF.

The table lists this clonotype with a count of one. This chain connects TRBV6-1 to TRBJ2-1, with TRBD1 identical over 10 bases. Trimming removed 9 bases from V and 4 bases from J; junction bases left unmatched: 0. The CDR3 length is 12 residues. From germline, CDR1 is MNHNS and CDR2 SASEGT. CDR3 DNA: TGTGCCAGGGGACAGGGGTACAATGAGCAGTTCTTC. Translated, it gives CARGQGYNEQFF.

This clonotype was picked up many times. The chain links TRBV24-1 to TRBJ1-4; TRBD1 agrees at 8 bases. Germline V gives CDR1 KGHDR, CDR2 SFDVKD. The CDR3 has 16 amino acids. Trimming removed 2 bases from V and 7 bases from J; junction bases left unmatched: 8. The CDR3 sequence is CATSDSATGDVEKLFF. CDR3 nucleotides: TGTGCCACCAGTGATTCCGCGACAGGGGATGTTGAAAAACTGTTTTTT.

The chain has TRBV10-3 and TRBJ2-1, with 7 bases that match TRBD2. The CDR3 contains 14 residues. The V gene's germline CDR1 is ENHRY and CDR2 SYGVKD. The V segment lost 11 bases and the J segment 5 bases; nucleotides outside the gene matches: 12. Here the CDR3 DNA reads TGTGCCTTTGGTCGGGGGGTCCCGAACAATGAGCAGTTCTTC. It encodes CAFGRGVPNNEQFF.

This clonotype was counted a few times. This chain connects TRBV6-1 to TRBJ1-2; TRBD1 matches at 8 bases. This CDR3 has 14 amino acids. The ends lost 7 bases at V and 4 bases at J; junction bases unmatched: 8. Germline V gene sequence: CDR1 MNHNS, CDR2 SASEGT. CDR3: CASKINTGGYGYTF. DNA for the CDR3: TGTGCCAGCAAAATAAATACAGGGGGCTATGGCTACACCTTC.

The chain employs TRBV19 and TRBJ1-5, with D perhaps TRBD1 (5 bases). V was shortened by 7 bases and J by 5 bases, with 12 bases between the two germline ends. The CDR3 runs 13 residues. Germline V gene lookup returns CDR1 LNHDA and CDR2 SQIVND (reference sequence). DNA for the CDR3: TGTGCCAGTATGGGTCAGGGCTATCAGCCCCAGCATTTT. The encoded protein is CASMGQGYQPQHF.

The CDR3 is CSGLSSSSYEQYF. The CDR3 DNA follows: TGCAGTGGTCTTTCTTCTAGCTCCTACGAGCAGTACTTC. The chain combines TRBV20-1 with TRBJ2-7; D remains unclear. The CDR3 length is 13 residues. V was clipped by 7 bases and J by 0 bases, with 13 bases between them. Germline assignment: CDR1 DFQATT and CDR2 SNEGSKA (reference sequence).

The J gene is TRBJ1-1, the V gene TRBV6-1; D is ambiguous. The CDR3 has 13 amino acids. Germline V gene sequence: CDR1 MNHNS, CDR2 SASEGT. V shed 10 bases and J shed 1 base, with 13 bases lying between them. For the CDR3, the DNA is TGTGCCACCACCAACCTAGGGAACACTGAAGCTTTCTTT. Amino acid sequence: CATTNLGNTEAFF.

This clonotype turned up a few times. The V and J genes are TRBV6-1 and TRBJ2-3; 10 bases fit TRBD2. The V segment lost 10 bases and the J segment 1 base; nucleotides outside the gene matches: 8. The CDR3 is 15 residues long. Per germline, CDR1 MNHNS and CDR2 SASEGT. CDR3 sequence (DNA): TGTGCCACAAACCCCCTAGCGGGGGGCACAGATACGCAGTATTTT. This gives the protein CATNPLAGGTDTQYF.

This rearrangement joins TRBV19 to TRBJ2-4; D is undetermined. The CDR3 spans 13 residues. Deletions cut 3 bases from V and 7 bases from J, with 10 bases between. Germline CDR1 and CDR2: LNHDA and SQIVND (reference sequence). CDR3 sequence (DNA): TGTGCCAGTAGTATTCCCAGCGCCAACATTCAGTACTTC. This translates into CASSIPSANIQYF.

This clonotype was detected a few times. The chain uses TRBV12-3 or TRBV12-4 and TRBJ1-2; no reliable D call. The length of the CDR3 is 12 residues. The V gene lost 5 bases and the J gene lost 4 bases, with 8 bases spanning the gap. CDR3 bases: TGTGCCAGCAGTACGCGGGCCTATGGCTACACCTTC. Protein product: CASSTRAYGYTF.

Details on this clonotype: A much more abundant neighbour one base away suggests this may be a read error. The chain is built from TRBV5-1 and TRBJ1-2; no clear D gene. This CDR3 has 15 residues. Germline V gene lookup returns CDR1 SGHRS and CDR2 YFSETQ. Trimming cost V 0 bases and J 0 bases, with 9 bases left between them. CDR3 nucleotide sequence: TGCGCCAGCAGCTTGGATCAGGAAACTAACTATGGCTACACCTTC. The encoded protein is CASSLDQETNYGYTF.

This clonotype was seen repeatedly, ten times or more. The chain couples TRBV12-3 or TRBV12-4 to TRBJ2-3, with 7 bases matching TRBD1. V was clipped by 7 bases and J by 4 bases; unmatched bases: 5. The CDR3 has 13 amino acids. Here the CDR3 reads CASTATGADTQYF. CDR3 sequence (DNA): TGTGCCAGCACCGCAACAGGGGCAGATACGCAGTATTTT.

This clonotype was counted at least ten times. This chain uses TRBV11-2 with TRBJ1-1; D possibly corresponds to TRBD1 (5 bases). Germline V gene lookup returns CDR1 SGHAT and CDR2 FQNNGV. V dropped 8 bases and J dropped 3 bases, with 10 bases sitting between them. CDR3 length: 12 amino acids. The CDR3 spells CASLRGDTEAFF. The CDR3 DNA sequence: TGTGCCAGCCTGCGGGGGGACACTGAAGCTTTCTTT.

The V call is TRBV5-1, the J call TRBJ1-4; D unclear. The germline gives CDR1 SGHRS, CDR2 YFSETQ. V dropped 4 bases and J dropped 0 bases, with 16 bases sitting between them. This CDR3 spans 17 amino acids. The CDR3 sequence: CASSGPGLVATNEKLFF. CDR3 nucleotides: TGCGCCAGCAGCGGTCCGGGCCTAGTTGCAACTAATGAAAAACTGTTTTTT.

The chain joins TRBV19 to TRBJ1-2; TRBD1 is a possible D gene (6 bases). Germline CDR1 LNHDA, CDR2 SQIVND (reference sequence). The CDR3 consists of 16 residues. V was cut by 7 bases and J by 4 bases, with 22 bases left in between. CDR3 nucleotides: TGTGCCAGTACCTCACTGGGCGAGACAGGAGTCTATGGCTACACCTTC. Its protein is CASTSLGETGVYGYTF.

This clonotype was detected ten times or more. CDR3: CAWSASREETQYF. CDR3 nucleotide sequence: TGTGCCTGGAGCGCCAGCCGAGAAGAGACCCAGTACTTC. The chain employs TRBV30 and TRBJ2-5; D ambiguous. Germline CDR1 is GTSNPN and CDR2 is SVGIG (reference sequence). The CDR3 is 13 amino acids. V was cut by 3 bases and J by 3 bases, with 11 bases left in between.

Only a few counts were recorded for this clonotype. V and J are TRBV6-1 and TRBJ2-7; no firm D call. Germline assignment: CDR1 MNHNS and CDR2 SASEGT. The V end was cut by 4 bases, the J end by 3 bases, with 7 bases between. The CDR3 length is 12 residues. The CDR3 spells CASSGANYEQYF. CDR3 in DNA: TGTGCCAGCAGTGGTGCGAACTACGAGCAGTACTTC.